This TCR beta chain derives from a study of T cell repertoires in cytomegalovirus infection. Notes on the study in general: Predominance within the ex vivo response was attributable to HLA-C-restricted CMV-specific TCR beta clonotypes.

In germline, CDR1 is SGHRS, CDR2 YFSETQ. Trimming removed 7 bases from V and 3 bases from J, with 13 bases in between. CDR3 length: 13 residues. TCRdb used MiXCR to reprocess the reads, holding one entry per CDR3 protein. The sample lists tens of thousands of distinct CDR3 sequences; 20% were seen once. Turning to this clonotype: Antigen specificity is unknown.

J is TRBJ1-2 and V is TRBV5-1; the D gene is possibly TRBD1 (5 bases). This TCR was sampled from a human donor in good health (CMV status not recorded). Some clones in this sample may be carry-over from other donors' samples. The sample taken for sequencing was PBMCs, sequenced either directly or after in vitro stimulation (not recorded which). The CDR3 is CASSNTGDYGYTF. DNA of the CDR3: TGCGCCAGCTCAAACACGGGGGACTATGGCTACACCTTC.